The rows below give T cell receptor beta chains drawn from one sample of a study of identical twins. Using its own MiXCR run on the 5' RACE reads, TCRdb lists one record per CDR3 protein. Of about 530,000 distinct CDR3 sequences in the sample, about a fifth were seen once. The sample also formed part of further work on yellow fever vaccine responses in identical twins.

The source material was CD4+ T cells sorted from blood. These receptor sequences come from a woman aged 18-29 years in good health. The CDR3 runs from the conserved cysteine through the conserved F or W. The D gene is left open where the match is weak. Only part of the rows carry a size: once, few, many, or a class if the clone is expanded.

len	v_gene	j_gene	abundance	d_gene	CDR3nt	CDR3aa
13	TRBV29-1	TRBJ1-1	few	-	TGCAGCGTTGCGCGGACTGTGAACACTGAAGCTTTCTTT	CSVARTVNTEAFF
16	TRBV2	TRBJ1-1	-	-	TGTGTCAGCAGTGAGGCGGTCGGGGAGATGAACACTGAAGCTTTCTTT	CVSSEAVGEMNTEAFF
14	TRBV7-9	TRBJ1-6	-	TRBD1	TGTGCCAGCACCGGACAGGGTGATAATTCACCCCTCCACTTT	CASTGQGDNSPLHF
15	TRBV6-1	TRBJ2-1	few	TRBD2	TGTGCCAGCAGTGAATCTAGCGGGTCATACAATGAGCAGTTCTTC	CASSESSGSYNEQFF
14	TRBV20-1	TRBJ1-1	few	TRBD1	TGCAGTGCTAGAGATACAGGGGGCGAGTTCGGAGCTTTCTTT	CSARDTGGEFGAFF
15	TRBV4-1	TRBJ2-1	-	-	TGCGCCAGCAGCCAAAGTCGGGGGCTGCTCAATGAGCAGTTCTTC	CASSQSRGLLNEQFF
13	TRBV12-3/TRBV12-4	TRBJ2-7	-	-	TGTGCCAGCAGCATCGGGACCGCGGGCGAGCAGTACTTC	CASSIGTAGEQYF
14	TRBV5-1	TRBJ2-2	-	TRBD1	TGCGCCAGCAGCGAGGGACAGGGGCCCGGGGAGCTGTTTTTT	CASSEGQGPGELFF
14	TRBV5-1	TRBJ1-1	-	-	TGCGCCAGCAGCTTGAGGGGGTACAACACTGAAGCTTTCTTT	CASSLRGYNTEAFF
12	TRBV20-1	TRBJ2-2	-	-	TGCAGTGCTAGAGACCTTACCGGGGAGCTGTTTTTT	CSARDLTGELFF
12	TRBV20-1	TRBJ2-1	-	-	TGCAGTGCCCAGCCGGGACTTGGTGAGCAGTTCTTC	CSAQPGLGEQFF
15	TRBV4-1	TRBJ2-1	-	-	TGCGCCAGCAGCCAAGACCCCACTATCCCAAATGAGCAGTTCTTC	CASSQDPTIPNEQFF
14	TRBV7-9	TRBJ1-4	few	-	TGTGCCAGCAGCGTCCGGGACACTAATGAAAAACTGTTTTTT	CASSVRDTNEKLFF
13	TRBV3-1	TRBJ2-5	-	-	TGTGCCAGCAGCCAAGACGGCCAAGAGACCCAGTACTTC	CASSQDGQETQYF
16	TRBV6-4	TRBJ2-1	many	-	TGTGCCAGCAGTGACTCGAGTCCGGCTACCTACAATGAGCAGTTCTTC	CASSDSSPATYNEQFF
19	TRBV7-3	TRBJ2-6	-	TRBD1	TGTGCCAGCAGCTTAAGGGGACAGCACTTGGATGCCGGGGCCAACGTCCTGACTTTC	CASSLRGQHLDAGANVLTF
16	TRBV12-3/TRBV12-4	TRBJ2-3	-	TRBD2	TGTGCCAGCAGTACCTTTTTAGCGGGGGGGCCGAATACGCAGTATTTT	CASSTFLAGGPNTQYF
12	TRBV27	TRBJ2-2	-	-	TGTGCCAGCAGTTTCCCACTCGGGGAGCTGTTTTTT	CASSFPLGELFF
16	TRBV6-5	TRBJ2-7	few	TRBD2	TGTGCCAGCAGTAACCTGGCTAGCGGGAGACCCTACGAGCAGTACTTC	CASSNLASGRPYEQYF
13	TRBV29-1	TRBJ2-7	-	TRBD1	TGCAGCGTCCCGGGACAGGGGAACCACGAGCAGTACTTC	CSVPGQGNHEQYF
13	TRBV24-1	TRBJ2-2	-	-	TGTGCCACCAGTGATTTGAGGGGCGGGGAGCTGTTTTTT	CATSDLRGGELFF
14	TRBV18	TRBJ1-1	-	-	TGTGCCAGCTCACCACAGGGTTTGGACACTGAAGCTTTCTTT	CASSPQGLDTEAFF
17	TRBV6-1	TRBJ2-5	-	TRBD2	TGTGCCAGCACCACTCGGACTAGCGGGAGGGCCGCAGAGACCCAGTACTTC	CASTTRTSGRAAETQYF
17	TRBV6-1	TRBJ2-2	-	-	TGTGCCAGCAGTCGATACTGGGCAGGGGCGAACACCGGGGAGCTGTTTTTT	CASSRYWAGANTGELFF
16	TRBV7-6	TRBJ2-1	-	-	TGTGCCAGCAGCTTAGGAGTATATCGCACAGGGAATGAGCAGTTCTTC	CASSLGVYRTGNEQFF
14	TRBV6-1	TRBJ1-2	few	-	TGTGCCAGCAGGTCGGGGACCTTCGTCGATGGCTACACCTTC	CASRSGTFVDGYTF
15	TRBV3-1	TRBJ2-2	few	TRBD2	TGTGCCAGCAGCCAAGGGACTAGCGGAGCCGGGGAGCTGTTTTTT	CASSQGTSGAGELFF
15	TRBV24-1	TRBJ2-1	-	-	TGTGCCACCAGTGCGGGGCGGGGATACTACAATGAGCAGTTCTTC	CATSAGRGYYNEQFF
16	TRBV5-1	TRBJ2-2	-	TRBD2	TGCGCCAGCAGCTCCAGCCGGGGGAGGGACGCCGGGGAGCTGTTTTTT	CASSSSRGRDAGELFF
15	TRBV5-1	TRBJ1-4	-	-	TGCGCCAGGATACAATCGGGATCAACTAATGAAAAACTGTTTTTT	CARIQSGSTNEKLFF
13	TRBV20-1	TRBJ1-1	-	TRBD1	TGCAGTGCTCTAGGACAGGGATGGACTGAAGCTTTCTTT	CSALGQGWTEAFF
15	TRBV20-1	TRBJ2-7	-	TRBD2	TGCAGTGCTTCCAACGGGGCGGGAGTGTCCTACGAGCAGTACTTC	CSASNGAGVSYEQYF
17	TRBV18	TRBJ2-1	few	TRBD2	TGTGCCAGCTCACCCCCTAGCGGGTTAAGCTCCTACAATGAGCAGTTCTTC	CASSPPSGLSSYNEQFF
15	TRBV4-1	TRBJ2-7	-	-	TGCGCCAGCAGCTCTCCGGGACGAAAAGCCTACGAGCAGTACTTC	CASSSPGRKAYEQYF
14	TRBV6-1	TRBJ2-7	-	-	TGTGCCAGCAGTCGGACCGTGGACTCCTACGAGCAGTACTTC	CASSRTVDSYEQYF
16	TRBV5-1	TRBJ2-7	few	-	TGCGCCAGCAGCGTCACCGGGACGGGAAATTACTACGAGCAGTACTTC	CASSVTGTGNYYEQYF
15	TRBV5-1	TRBJ2-7	-	-	TGCGCCAGCAGCTTGTGGGCTAGCCCGTCCTACGAGCAGTACTTC	CASSLWASPSYEQYF